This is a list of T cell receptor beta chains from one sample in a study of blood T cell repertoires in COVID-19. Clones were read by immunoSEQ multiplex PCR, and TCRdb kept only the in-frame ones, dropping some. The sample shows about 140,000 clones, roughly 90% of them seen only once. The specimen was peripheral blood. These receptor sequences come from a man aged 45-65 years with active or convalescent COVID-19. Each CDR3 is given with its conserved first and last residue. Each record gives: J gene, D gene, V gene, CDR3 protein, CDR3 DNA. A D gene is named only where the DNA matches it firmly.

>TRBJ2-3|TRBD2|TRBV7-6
CASSLGVYGRADTQYF
TGTGCCAGCAGCTTGGGTGTATACGGGAGGGCCGATACGCAGTATTTT
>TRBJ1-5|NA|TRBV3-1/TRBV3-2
CASSQDSGGNQPQHF
TGTGCCAGCAGCCAAGATAGCGGTGGCAATCAGCCCCAGCATTTT
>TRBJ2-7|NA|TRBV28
CASSLLGGNPYEQYF
TGTGCCAGCAGTTTGCTAGGGGGAAACCCCTACGAGCAGTACTTC
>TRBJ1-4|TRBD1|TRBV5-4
CASSLDRWGEKLFF
TGTGCCAGCAGCCTGGACAGGTGGGGTGAAAAACTGTTTTTT
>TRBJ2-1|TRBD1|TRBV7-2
CASSSRTGGHNEQFF
TGTGCCAGCAGCTCGCGGACAGGGGGGCACAATGAGCAGTTCTTC
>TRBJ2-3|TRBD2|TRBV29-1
CSVGPRLAVTDTQYF
TGCAGCGTTGGGCCCCGACTAGCGGTCACAGATACGCAGTATTTT
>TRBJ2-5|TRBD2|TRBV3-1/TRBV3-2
CASSQELAGRQETQYF
TGTGCCAGCAGCCAGGAACTAGCGGGGCGGCAAGAGACCCAGTACTTC
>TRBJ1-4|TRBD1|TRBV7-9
CASSPLTGGGEKLFF
TGTGCCAGCAGCCCTCTGACAGGGGGGGGTGAAAAACTGTTTTTT
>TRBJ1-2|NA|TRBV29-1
CSVISGKGYTF
TGCAGCGTGATATCAGGGAAAGGCTACACCTTC
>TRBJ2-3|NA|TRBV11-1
CASSLIADTQYF
TGTGCCAGCAGCTTAATCGCAGATACGCAGTATTTT
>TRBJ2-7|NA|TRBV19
CASRQGYEQYF
TGTGCCAGTCGACAAGGCTACGAGCAGTACTTC
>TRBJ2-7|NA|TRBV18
CASSPAGDGEQYF
TGTGCCAGCTCACCCGCTGGAGACGGCGAGCAGTACTTC